This T cell receptor beta chain came from a study of low-dose radiotherapy and immunotherapy resistance in tumors. Study as a whole: Oral aspirin at 300 mg was taken daily by patients for four cycles, beginning on cycle 1 day 1.

Time point specified: before trial treatment. As a condition of eligibility, patients had advanced solid tumors lacking tumor-infiltrating lymphocytes. TRAV- and TRBV-specific primers were used for first-strand cDNA, which covered alpha and beta chains. Over about 18 PCR cycles, TCRs were amplified from a constant-region primer and V-primer adapter. Through in vitro transcription, the mRNA that had been isolated was amplified. TCRdb redid the calling of the reads with MiXCR, one entry per CDR3 protein. Found here are tens of thousands of distinct CDR3 sequences, less than 40% of them singletons; the top ten hold around 3.9%. The CDR3 consists of 13 residues. Trimming removed 3 bases from V and 7 bases from J; junction bases left unmatched: 3. The germline CDR1 and CDR2 sequences are GTSNPN and SVGIG (reference sequence).

This receptor was taken from a male donor with gallbladder cancer. The specimen was PBMCs, collected before treatment. The V call is TRBV30, the J call TRBJ2-7; 13 positions agree with TRBD2. As DNA, the CDR3 is TGTGCCTGGAGCCCGGGACTAGCGGGGGAGCAGTACTTC. It translates to CAWSPGLAGEQYF.